The 18 T cell receptor beta chains below all came from one sample that was sequenced in a study of shared clonotypes between healthy human individuals. TCRdb's table, derived via immunoSEQ multiplex PCR, lists solely in-frame clones and lacks some. The table includes roughly 2,300,000 clones, less than 95% detected once. The material sequenced was naive CD4+ T cells from PBMCs. Subset indicated: CD45RA+ positively selected. These receptors were taken from a young man in good health. Some clones in this sample may be carry-over from other donors' samples.

V and J are TRBV7-3 and TRBJ2-1, with D maybe TRBD2 (6 bases). The CDR3 sequence is 17 residues long. V lost 4 bases and J 0 bases, leaving 16 bases between the germline ends. From germline, CDR1 is SGHTA and CDR2 FQGTGA. The CDR3 loop is CASSSHTRESSYNEQFF. For the CDR3, the DNA is TGTGCCAGCAGCTCCCACACCCGGGAGAGCTCCTACAATGAGCAGTTCTTC.

This rearrangement joins TRBV5-5 to TRBJ1-1, with TRBD1 matching over 8 bases. The CDR3 totals 14 residues. V was pared by 4 bases and J by 3 bases, with 5 bases of the junction left unmatched. Germline CDR1 reads SGHKS; CDR2 reads YYEKEE (reference sequence). CDR3 sequence reads: CASSRQGLDTEAFF. The CDR3 DNA reads TGTGCCAGCAGCAGACAGGGGTTGGACACTGAAGCTTTCTTT.

In regard to this clone: The same CDR3 also results from other DNA sequences found in this sample. V usage is TRBV5-4 and J usage is TRBJ2-7; 9 bases fit TRBD1. Germline loops: CDR1 SGHNT, CDR2 YYREEE (reference sequence). The V segment lost 3 bases and the J segment 1 base; nucleotides outside the gene matches: 2. This CDR3 comprises 14 residues. The CDR3 is CASSSGTGSYEQYF. CDR3 DNA: TGTGCCAGCAGCTCCGGGACAGGGTCCTACGAGCAGTACTTC.

This clone is a singleton in its sample. The J gene is TRBJ2-2, the V gene TRBV19; 14 nucleotides line up with TRBD2. The CDR3 is 19 amino acids. In germline, CDR1 is LNHDA, CDR2 SQIVND (reference sequence). V dropped 6 bases and J dropped 8; count of bases not matched to a gene: 17. CDR3: CASRPGTSGSNFGAGELFF. The DNA of the CDR3 is TGTGCCAGTAGGCCCGGGACTAGCGGGAGTAATTTTGGAGCGGGGGAGCTGTTTTTT.

V usage is TRBV6-1 and J usage is TRBJ1-1, with D perhaps matching TRBD1 (6 bases). Per the germline V gene, CDR1 is MNHNS and CDR2 is SASEGT. This CDR3 is 13 amino acids long. The V and J ends lost 2 bases and 10 bases respectively, with 14 bases between them. As DNA, the CDR3 is TGTGCCAGCAGTGAAAGGGACACCTCAAGAGCTTTCTTT. Translated, it gives CASSERDTSRAFF.

This chain connects TRBV30 to TRBJ2-3; possibly TRBD1 for D (8 bases). The germline CDR1 and CDR2 sequences are GTSNPN and SVGIG (reference sequence). This CDR3 contains 19 residues. Trimming removed 0 bases at V and 4 bases at J, with 26 bases between. The CDR3 spells CAWSVRTPRTGGRADTQYF. CDR3 in DNA: TGTGCCTGGAGTGTACGAACGCCCAGAACAGGGGGGAGGGCAGATACGCAGTATTTT.

The chain is built from TRBV5-6 and TRBJ2-7; the D gene is possibly TRBD1 (5 bases). The CDR3 runs to 14 residues. V lost 4 bases and J lost 3, with 14 bases in between. Germline CDR1 SGHDT, CDR2 YYEEEE. CDR3 bases: TGTGCCAGCAGCGGTCGGTCTAGGGGCTACGAGCAGTACTTC. Translated: CASSGRSRGYEQYF.

The chain combines TRBV10-3 with TRBJ2-2; D is tentatively TRBD1 or TRBD2 (6 bases each). In germline, CDR1 is ENHRY, CDR2 SYGVKD. The CDR3 has 16 amino acids. V was pared by 6 bases and J by 3 bases, with 17 bases between. CDR3 loop: CAIRGGTGTDTGELFF. For the CDR3, the DNA is TGTGCCATCAGGGGGGGCACAGGGACGGACACCGGGGAGCTGTTTTTT.

The chain is built from TRBV29-1 and TRBJ2-5; 9 nucleotides agree with TRBD2. The germline gives CDR1 SQVTM, CDR2 ANQGSEA. V shed 0 bases and J 4 bases; nucleotides not matched to a gene: 9. This CDR3 has 16 amino acids. The CDR3 reads CSVEDPLAGRRETQYF. The CDR3, as DNA: TGCAGCGTTGAAGATCCGCTAGCGGGAAGGAGAGAGACCCAGTACTTC.

The J gene is TRBJ2-7, the V gene TRBV5-1, with TRBD1 matching 8 bases. The V and J ends lost 4 bases and 6 bases, in that order; junction bases with no gene match: 3. There are 12 residues in the CDR3. The germline V gene encodes CDR1 SGHRS and CDR2 YFSETQ. The CDR3 nucleotides read TGCGCCAGCAGCCGGGACAGGAGCGAGCAGTACTTC. The encoded protein is CASSRDRSEQYF. Looking up the rest from reference TRBV5-1 and TRBJ2-7 gives the full variable domain: KAGVTQTPRYLIKTRGQQVTLSCSPISGHRSVSWYQQTPGQGLQFLFEYFSETQRNKGNFPGRFSGRQFSNSRSEMNVSTLELGDSALYLCASSRDRSEQYFGPGTRLTVT.

The rearrangement links TRBV11-2 to TRBJ1-1; perhaps TRBD1 as D (6 bases). Germline CDR1 and CDR2: SGHAT and FQNNGV. The length of the CDR3 is 17 residues. Trimming cost V 2 bases and J 3 bases, with 19 bases left between them. The CDR3 loop is CASSLKSPRGAYTEAFF. CDR3 DNA sequence: TGTGCCAGCAGCTTAAAATCGCCACGGGGGGCGTACACTGAAGCTTTCTTT.

This chain links TRBV28 with TRBJ1-2, with D maybe TRBD1 (6 bases). Germline V gene sequence: CDR1 MDHEN, CDR2 SYDVKM. The CDR3 has 13 residues. Between the trimmed V and J ends, which lost 10 bases and 5 bases, there was a span of 17 bases. The CDR3, as DNA: TGTGCCACCATCGGGGGGGGGCCTTATGGCTACACCTTC. This translates into CATIGGGPYGYTF.

The chain links TRBV5-4 to TRBJ2-3, with 13 bases matching TRBD2. Looked up from germline, CDR1 is SGHNT and CDR2 is YYREEE (reference sequence). V shed 7 bases, J shed 4 bases, and the junction held 9 bases outside the gene matches. CDR3 length equals 16 residues. The chain's CDR3 is CASESLAGGPSDTQYF. The CDR3 bases are TGTGCCAGCGAGTCACTAGCGGGAGGGCCCTCAGATACGCAGTATTTT. The variable domain in full, completed from reference TRBV5-4 and TRBJ2-3, reads ETGVTQSPTHLIKTRGQQVTLRCSSQSGHNTVSWYQQALGQGPQFIFQYYREEENGRGNFPPRFSGLQFPNYSSELNVNALELDDSALYLCASESLAGGPSDTQYFGPGTRLTVL.

This clone was counted a single time. The rearrangement uses TRBV4-1 and TRBJ1-5; a possible D gene is TRBD1 (6 bases). V was cut by 0 bases and J by 10 bases, with 13 bases left in between. Germline V gives CDR1 MGHRA, CDR2 YSYEKL. CDR3 length equals 14 residues. The CDR3 loop reads CASSQDYGGQPQHF. The CDR3 region has the DNA TGCGCCAGCAGCCAAGATTACGGGGGGCAACCCCAGCATTTT.

V gene TRBV11-2 combines with J gene TRBJ2-3; TRBD2 matches at 12 bases. Germline CDR1 is SGHAT and CDR2 is FQNNGV. The CDR3 consists of 17 residues. V lost 3 bases and J lost 4; bases outside the gene matches: 8. CDR3 in amino acids: CASSLRLAGVGADTQYF. CDR3 sequence (DNA): TGTGCCAGCAGCTTGAGACTAGCGGGAGTAGGGGCAGATACGCAGTATTTT.

The chain has TRBV2 and TRBJ1-5; a weak D match, TRBD1 (5 bases). Trimming took 3 bases from V and 6 from J, leaving 12 bases between them. The CDR3 has 14 residues. CDR1 and CDR2 from the germline V gene are SNHLY and FYNNEI. CDR3 region: CASSEQGSSQPQHF. The CDR3 nucleotides read TGTGCCAGCAGTGAGCAGGGATCAAGTCAGCCCCAGCATTTT.

The V and J genes are TRBV7-7 and TRBJ2-3; 7 bases agree with TRBD2. Per germline, CDR1 SSHAT and CDR2 FNYEAQ (reference sequence). Losses at the gene ends were 5 bases for V and 0 bases for J; bases not matched to a gene: 11. The CDR3 sequence is 17 residues long. The DNA for the CDR3 is TGTGCCAGCAGCCCTAGCTGGACTAGAACTAGCACAGATACGCAGTATTTT. It is translated as CASSPSWTRTSTDTQYF.

The genes are TRBV5-4 and TRBJ2-5, with D possibly TRBD2 on 5 matching bases. From germline, CDR1 is SGHNT and CDR2 YYREEE (reference sequence). Trimming removed 0 bases from V and 5 bases from J, with 11 bases in between. The CDR3 has 14 amino acids. CDR3 protein: CASSLARLWETQYF. CDR3 nucleotides: TGTGCCAGCAGCTTGGCCCGACTATGGGAGACCCAGTACTTC.